A selection of T cell receptor beta chains follows, all from one sample in a study of neoadjuvant nivolumab and ipilimumab in lung cancer. Repertoires were generated with immunoSEQ multiplex PCR, while TCRdb's copy carries only in-frame clones and drops some. The table shows about 7,300 clones, with approximately 85% occurring only once. Sequenced here: tumor tissue, sampled after neoadjuvant nivolumab, alone or with ipilimumab, at or shortly before surgery. These receptors were obtained from an adult with non-small cell lung cancer. Both conserved end residues are part of each CDR3. D genes are given only for firm matches.

V gene: TRBV6-5
J gene: TRBJ1-2
D gene: NA
CDR3 protein: CASSRDGGGERYTF

V gene: TRBV19
J gene: TRBJ2-2
D gene: NA
CDR3 protein: CASSANRVGELFF

V gene: TRBV2
J gene: TRBJ1-6
D gene: NA
CDR3 protein: CASTREGSYNSPLHF

V gene: TRBV5-1
J gene: TRBJ2-7
D gene: TRBD2
CDR3 protein: CASSLQRGAGYEQYF

V gene: TRBV11-1
J gene: TRBJ2-5
D gene: NA
CDR3 protein: CASSLTGVTKETQYF

V gene: TRBV5-6
J gene: TRBJ2-1
D gene: NA
CDR3 protein: CASSLARQGNNEQFF

V gene: TRBV5-4
J gene: TRBJ2-5
D gene: TRBD2
CDR3 protein: CASRGSGGSQETQYF

V gene: TRBV2
J gene: TRBJ1-2
D gene: TRBD1
CDR3 protein: CASSVDRQGGYGYTF

V gene: TRBV19
J gene: TRBJ1-1
D gene: NA
CDR3 protein: CASSTAYPVLNTEAFF

V gene: TRBV5-1
J gene: TRBJ1-3
D gene: NA
CDR3 protein: CASRAEGLSSGNTIYF

V gene: TRBV19
J gene: TRBJ1-6
D gene: NA
CDR3 protein: CASSRTGRLNSPLHF

V gene: TRBV6-1
J gene: TRBJ1-2
D gene: TRBD1
CDR3 protein: CASTTGGANYGYTF

V gene: TRBV25-1
J gene: TRBJ2-1
D gene: TRBD2
CDR3 protein: CASQLAGGANEQFF

V gene: TRBV7-9
J gene: TRBJ2-3
D gene: NA
CDR3 protein: CASSAGTSVYSDTQYF

V gene: TRBV5-1
J gene: TRBJ1-2
D gene: NA
CDR3 protein: CASSSIPTGGPNYGYTF

V gene: TRBV10-1
J gene: TRBJ1-5
D gene: NA
CDR3 protein: CASSAGQNYSNQPQHF